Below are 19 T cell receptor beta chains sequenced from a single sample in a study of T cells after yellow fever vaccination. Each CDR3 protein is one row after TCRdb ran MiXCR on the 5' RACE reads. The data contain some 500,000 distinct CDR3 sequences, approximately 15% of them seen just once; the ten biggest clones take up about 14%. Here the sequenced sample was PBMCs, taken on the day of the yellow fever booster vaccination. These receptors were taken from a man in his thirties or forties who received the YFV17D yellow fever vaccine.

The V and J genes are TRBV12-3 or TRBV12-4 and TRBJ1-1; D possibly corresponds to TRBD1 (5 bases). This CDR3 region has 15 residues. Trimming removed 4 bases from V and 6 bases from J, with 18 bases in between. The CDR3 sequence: CASSYLGGGVAEAFF. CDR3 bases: TGTGCCAGCAGTTACCTGGGTGGGGGAGTGGCTGAAGCTTTCTTT.

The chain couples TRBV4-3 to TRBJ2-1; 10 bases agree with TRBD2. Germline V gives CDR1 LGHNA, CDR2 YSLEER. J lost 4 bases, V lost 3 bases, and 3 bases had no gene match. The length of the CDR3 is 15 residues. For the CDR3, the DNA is TGCGCCAGCAGCCAGACTAGCGGGCAGTACAATGAGCAGTTCTTC. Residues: CASSQTSGQYNEQFF.

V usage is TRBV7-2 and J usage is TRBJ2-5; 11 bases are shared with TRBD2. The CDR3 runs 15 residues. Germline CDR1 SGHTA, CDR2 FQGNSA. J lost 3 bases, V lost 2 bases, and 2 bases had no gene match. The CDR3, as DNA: TGTGCCAGCAGCTTACCACTAGCGGGAGAAGAGACCCAGTACTTC. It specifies CASSLPLAGEETQYF.

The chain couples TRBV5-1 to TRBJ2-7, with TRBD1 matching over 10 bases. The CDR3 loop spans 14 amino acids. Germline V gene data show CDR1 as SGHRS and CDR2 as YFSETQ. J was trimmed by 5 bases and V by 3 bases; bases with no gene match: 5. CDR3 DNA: TGCGCCAGCAGCTCGGACAGGGGGGTTGACGAGCAGTACTTC. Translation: CASSSDRGVDEQYF.

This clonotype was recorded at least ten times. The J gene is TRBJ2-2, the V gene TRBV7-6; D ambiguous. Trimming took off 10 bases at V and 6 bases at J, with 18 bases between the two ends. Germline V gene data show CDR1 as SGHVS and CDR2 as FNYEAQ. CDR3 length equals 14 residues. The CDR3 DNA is TGTGCCATCCAAATCATTCGGGCCCCCGGGGAGCTGTTTTTT. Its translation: CAIQIIRAPGELFF.

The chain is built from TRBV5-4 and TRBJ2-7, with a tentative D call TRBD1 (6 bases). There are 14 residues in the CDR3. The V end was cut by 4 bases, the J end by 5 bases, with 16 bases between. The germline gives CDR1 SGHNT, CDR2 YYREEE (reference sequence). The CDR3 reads CASSPPLNRDEQYF. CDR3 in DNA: TGTGCCAGCAGCCCACCCCTTAACAGGGACGAGCAGTACTTC.

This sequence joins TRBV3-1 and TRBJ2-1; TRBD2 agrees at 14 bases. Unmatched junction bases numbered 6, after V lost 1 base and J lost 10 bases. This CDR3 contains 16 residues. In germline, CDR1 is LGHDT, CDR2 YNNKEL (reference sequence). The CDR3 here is CASSQAPGLAGVEQFF. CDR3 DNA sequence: TGTGCCAGCAGCCAAGCACCGGGACTAGCGGGAGTAGAGCAGTTCTTC.

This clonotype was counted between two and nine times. CDR3 sequence (DNA): TGTGCCAGCCTTTTAAATGGGTACAATGAGCAGTTCTTC. This translates into CASLLNGYNEQFF. J is TRBJ2-1 and V is TRBV7-2; D not resolved. Between the trimmed V and J ends, which lost 8 bases and 4 bases, there was a span of 12 bases. This CDR3 region has 13 residues. Germline-derived CDR1 and CDR2 are SGHTA and FQGNSA.

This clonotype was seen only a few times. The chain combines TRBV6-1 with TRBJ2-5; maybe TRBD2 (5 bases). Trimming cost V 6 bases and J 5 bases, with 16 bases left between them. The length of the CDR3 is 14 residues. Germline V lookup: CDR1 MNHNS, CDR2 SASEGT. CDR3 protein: CASRDHQPGETQYF. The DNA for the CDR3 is TGTGCCAGCAGGGACCACCAACCGGGGGAGACCCAGTACTTC.

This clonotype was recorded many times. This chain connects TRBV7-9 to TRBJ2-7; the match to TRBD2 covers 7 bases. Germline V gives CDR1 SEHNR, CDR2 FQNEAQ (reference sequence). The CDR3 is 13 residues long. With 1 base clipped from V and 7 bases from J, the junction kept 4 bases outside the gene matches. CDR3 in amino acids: CASSLVLAREQYF. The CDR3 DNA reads TGTGCCAGCAGCTTAGTACTAGCGCGGGAGCAGTACTTC.

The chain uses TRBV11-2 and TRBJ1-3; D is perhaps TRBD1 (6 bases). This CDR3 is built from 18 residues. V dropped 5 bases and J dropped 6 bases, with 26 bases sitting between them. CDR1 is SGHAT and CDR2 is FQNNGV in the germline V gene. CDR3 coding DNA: TGTGCCAGCAGCCAACGCTCCACAGGGAAGCCTGGTGAAAACACCATATATTTT. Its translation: CASSQRSTGKPGENTIYF. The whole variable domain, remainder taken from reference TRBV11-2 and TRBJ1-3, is EAGVAQSPRYKIIEKRQSVAFWCNPISGHATLYWYQQILGQGPKLLIQFQNNGVVDDSQLPKDRFSAERLKGVDSTLKIQPAKLEDSAVYLCASSQRSTGKPGENTIYFGEGSWLTVV.

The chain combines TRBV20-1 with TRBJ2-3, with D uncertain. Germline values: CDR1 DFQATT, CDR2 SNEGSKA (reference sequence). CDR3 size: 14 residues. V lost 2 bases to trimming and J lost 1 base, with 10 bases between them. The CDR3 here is CSARRSARTDTQYF. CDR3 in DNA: TGCAGTGCTAGACGGTCGGCCCGCACAGATACGCAGTATTTT.

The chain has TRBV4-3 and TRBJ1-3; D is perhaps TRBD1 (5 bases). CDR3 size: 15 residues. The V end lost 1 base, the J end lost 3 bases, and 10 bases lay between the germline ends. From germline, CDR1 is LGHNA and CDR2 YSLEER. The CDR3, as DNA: TGCGCCAGCAGCCAAGTTGGGGCGCGTGGAAACACCATATATTTT. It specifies CASSQVGARGNTIYF.

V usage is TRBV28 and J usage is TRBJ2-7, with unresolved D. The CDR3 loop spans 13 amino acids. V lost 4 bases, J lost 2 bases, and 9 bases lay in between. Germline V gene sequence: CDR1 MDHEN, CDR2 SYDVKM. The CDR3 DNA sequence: TGTGCCAGCAGTTGGAGATCCGCCTACGAGCAGTACTTC. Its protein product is CASSWRSAYEQYF.

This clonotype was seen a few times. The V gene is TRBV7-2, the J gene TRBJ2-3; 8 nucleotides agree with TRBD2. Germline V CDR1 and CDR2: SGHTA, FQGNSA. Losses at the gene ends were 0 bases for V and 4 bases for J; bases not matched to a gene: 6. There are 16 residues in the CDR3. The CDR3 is CASSLALAGRSDTQYF. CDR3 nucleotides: TGTGCCAGCAGCTTAGCATTAGCGGGAAGGTCAGATACGCAGTATTTT.

The CDR3: CASSLTGTAMNTEAFF. The CDR3, as DNA: TGTGCCAGCAGCTTAACCGGGACGGCTATGAACACTGAAGCTTTCTTT. This chain links TRBV7-3 with TRBJ1-1; TRBD1 is a possible D gene (5 bases). CDR1 and CDR2 (germline): SGHTA, FQGTGA. V was trimmed by 0 bases and J by 0 bases, leaving 11 bases between them. This CDR3 is built from 16 residues.

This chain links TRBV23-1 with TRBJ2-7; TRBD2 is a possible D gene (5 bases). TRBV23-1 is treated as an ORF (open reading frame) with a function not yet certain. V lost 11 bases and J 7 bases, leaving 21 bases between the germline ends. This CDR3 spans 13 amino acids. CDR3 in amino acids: CASWLGSRPEQYF. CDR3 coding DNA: TGCGCCTCCTGGCTGGGGAGCCGCCCTGAGCAGTACTTC.

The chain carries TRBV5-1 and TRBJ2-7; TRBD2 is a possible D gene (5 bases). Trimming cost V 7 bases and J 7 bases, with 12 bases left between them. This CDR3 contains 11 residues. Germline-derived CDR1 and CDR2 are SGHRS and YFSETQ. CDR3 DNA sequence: TGCGCCAGCCAAGGGTCGGGGGAGCAGTACTTC. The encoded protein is CASQGSGEQYF.

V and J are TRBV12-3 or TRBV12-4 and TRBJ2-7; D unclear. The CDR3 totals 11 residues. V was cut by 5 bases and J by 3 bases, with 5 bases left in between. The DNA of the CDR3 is TGTGCCAGCAGTACAATCTACGAGCAGTACTTC. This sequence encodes CASSTIYEQYF.